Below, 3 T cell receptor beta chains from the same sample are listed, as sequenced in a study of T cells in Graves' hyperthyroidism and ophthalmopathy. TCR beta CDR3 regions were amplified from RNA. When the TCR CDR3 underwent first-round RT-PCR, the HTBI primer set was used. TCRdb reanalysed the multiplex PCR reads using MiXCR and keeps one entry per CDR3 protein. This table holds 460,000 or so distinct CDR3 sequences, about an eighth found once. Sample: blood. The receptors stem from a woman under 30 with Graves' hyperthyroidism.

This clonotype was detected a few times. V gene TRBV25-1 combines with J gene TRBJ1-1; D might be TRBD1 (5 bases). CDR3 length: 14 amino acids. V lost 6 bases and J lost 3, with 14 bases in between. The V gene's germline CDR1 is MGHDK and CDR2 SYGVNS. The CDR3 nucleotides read TGTGCCAGCAGCCGCTGGGGGGGGTACACTGAAGCTTTCTTT. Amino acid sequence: CASSRWGGYTEAFF.

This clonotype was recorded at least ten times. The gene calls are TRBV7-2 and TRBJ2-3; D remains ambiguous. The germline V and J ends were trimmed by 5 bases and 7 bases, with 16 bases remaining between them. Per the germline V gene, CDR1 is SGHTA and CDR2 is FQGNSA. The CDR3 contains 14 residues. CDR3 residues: CASSTYRVGHTQYF. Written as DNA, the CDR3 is TGTGCCAGCAGCACCTATCGTGTTGGGCATACGCAGTATTTT.

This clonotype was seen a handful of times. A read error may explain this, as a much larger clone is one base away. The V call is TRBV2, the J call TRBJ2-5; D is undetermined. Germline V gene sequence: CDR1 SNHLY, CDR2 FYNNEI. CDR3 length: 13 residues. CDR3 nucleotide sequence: TGTGTCAGCATCAGGCCAAAGGAGGAGACCCAGTACTTC. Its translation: CVSIRPKEETQYF.